This T cell receptor (beta chain) originates from a study of beta chain features in type 1 diabetes. The study's findings and limits: Significant though moderate, a shortening of TCRB CDR3s appeared in all four CD4+ subsets of Type 1 diabetes patients. Healthy donors had naive, central memory and Treg TCRB repertoires that appeared less similar than those seen among patients.

Of the isolated RNA, all was reverse transcribed, and so the sequenced material was expressed TCRB transcripts. Average reads for naive, central memory and regulatory T cell samples were about 3.6 million. Only in-frame clones appear in the TCRdb table, and some are missing; sequencing was by immunoSEQ multiplex PCR. Of under 300,000 clones detected, around 24% appear once; the ten largest clones hold 0.012%. This clone was detected only a few times. Its antigen is not known. CDR3 length equals 15 residues. The specimen was naive CD4+ T cells from blood. The chain uses TRBV21-1 and TRBJ1-2; the table calls TRBD1, which could not be checked here. TRBV21-1 has pseudogene status. The sequence came from a woman aged 25-40 years with type 1 diabetes. In DNA form, the CDR3 reads TGTGCCAGCAGCAAGTCCCCGGGACACTGCAATGGCTACACCTTC. This codes for CASSKSPGHCNGYTF.